The entry that follows covers one TCR beta chain sequence. The antigen remains undetermined. This sample is part of a study of CD8+CD57+ T cells in acquired aplastic anemia. At the level of the study: Sorted CD4+ and CD8+ cells gave a mean 3.2 ug DNA, range about 0.19 to 27.4 ug.

CDR3 and TCR beta VDJ profiling relied on genomic DNA as the template. TCRdb re-analysed the reads in MiXCR, keeping a single row per CDR3 protein. The sample comprises some 190,000 distinct CDR3 sequences, roughly half of which are singletons, and approximately 15% rests with the top ten. Per the germline V gene, CDR1 is LNHDA and CDR2 is SQIVND (reference sequence). The V gene lost 6 bases and the J gene lost 0 bases, with 12 bases spanning the gap. CDR3 size: 15 residues. Broader study findings: Common to patients and controls were twenty-nine CD8+ CDR3 sequences. No significant difference in CD8+ Simpson's diversity was found between patients and controls.

This chain uses TRBV19 with TRBJ1-5; no firm D call. The sequenced material came from sorted CD4+, CD8+, or CD8+CD57+ T cells (not recorded which) from PBMCs. This clonotype was sampled from a human donor in good health, serving as a control. DNA of the CDR3: TGTGCCAGTAGCCCTCAGCGAAATAGCAATCAGCCCCAGCATTTT. Encoded protein: CASSPQRNSNQPQHF. Full variable domain (remainder filled in from reference TRBV19 and TRBJ1-5): DGGITQSPKYLFRKEGQNVTLSCEQNLNHDAMYWYRQDPGQGLRLIYYSQIVNDFQKGDIAEGYSVSREKKESFPLTVTSAQKNPTAFYLCASSPQRNSNQPQHFGDGTRLSIL.